This T cell receptor (beta chain) was found in a study of shared clonotypes between healthy human individuals. Looked up from germline, CDR1 is LNHDA and CDR2 is SQIVND (reference sequence). The length of the CDR3 is 16 residues. Trimming at V came to 0 bases and at J to 5 bases, leaving 6 bases not matched to a gene. Each sample came from a Caucasian adult donor living in Nashville, Tennessee. Some clones are missing from TCRdb's copy, which holds only in-frame ones; the method was immunoSEQ multiplex PCR. In the table there are hundreds of thousands of clones, around 87% of which are singletons. This TCR derives from a man aged 18-30 years in good health. V is TRBV19 and J is TRBJ2-5; 10 positions agree with TRBD1. The sequencing input was memory CD8+ T cells sorted from blood. Documented subset: CD45RO+ cells pooled with CCR7-negative TemRA cells. The CDR3 spells CASSIDLGQGLETQYF. Here the CDR3 DNA reads TGTGCCAGTAGTATAGATCTGGGACAGGGGCTCGAGACCCAGTACTTC.